The T cell receptor beta chain under discussion was sequenced for a study of beta chain features in type 1 diabetes. CDR3 size: 15 residues. The V and J ends lost 3 bases and 4 bases, in that order; junction bases with no gene match: 6. Per germline, CDR1 MGHDK and CDR2 SYGVNS. Of the isolated RNA, all was reverse transcribed, and so the sequenced material was expressed TCRB transcripts. The table came from immunoSEQ multiplex PCR; TCRdb's copy has only in-frame clones and leaves some out. The sample has 35,000 to 50,000 clones; roughly 50% are singletons. The chain couples TRBV25-1 to TRBJ1-1; TRBD1 aligns across 9 bases. The receptor comes from a woman aged 25 to 39 in good health. The sequenced sample was stem cell memory CD4+ T cells from blood. The CDR3 sequence: CASSDLSTGGTEAFF. The CDR3 nucleotides read TGTGCCAGCAGTGACCTCTCGACAGGGGGCACTGAAGCTTTCTTT.